The 17 T cell receptor beta chains below come from one sample, sequenced in a study of human T cells and chemical hapten exposure (dated by TCRdb to about 2021). Library method: RACE. The data were produced on a NextSeq 500. TCRdb's own reprocessing of the public reads used fastp at Q25 and MiXCR and kept productive beta chains. Rows are unified per CDR3 protein, each entry keeping the most common DNA and genes. The sample table holds 50,000 to 65,000 distinct CDR3 sequences, of which 9% to 10% were seen once. The ten largest clones take up about 15% of the sample. The time point label, read with the paper, signifies: patch test 3, about 24 weeks after DPC sensitization. The treatment or condition label here, explained by the study, means: therapeutic diphenylcyclopropenone sensitization with weekly scalp DPC. Here the sequenced sample was whole blood, taken in connection with sensitization to the hapten diphenylcyclopropenone (DPC). These receptors came from a woman aged 40 to 49 with alopecia areata. Some clones in this sample may be carry-over from other donors' samples.

This clonotype was detected many times. This rearrangement joins TRBV28 to TRBJ2-7; D is perhaps TRBD1 (6 bases). The CDR3 runs 15 residues. Germline assignment: CDR1 MDHEN and CDR2 SYDVKM. Between the trimmed V and J ends, which lost 5 bases and 0 bases, there was a span of 14 bases. The CDR3 reads CASSLLGASSYEQYF. The CDR3 DNA sequence: TGTGCCAGCAGTCTCCTGGGGGCGAGCTCCTACGAGCAGTACTTC.

There are many counts of this clonotype. V and J are TRBV18 and TRBJ2-3; 7 positions agree with TRBD1. The junction had 8 bases not matched to a gene; V was cut back by 8 bases and J by 0 bases. Per the germline V gene, CDR1 is KGHSH and CDR2 is LQKENI. The CDR3 contains 15 residues. CDR3 bases: TGTGCCAGCCGGCATGGGACAGTTAGCACAGATACGCAGTATTTT. Amino acids: CASRHGTVSTDTQYF.

This clonotype was counted at least ten times. The J gene is TRBJ2-6, the V gene TRBV6-4; 7 bases map to TRBD1. The V segment lost 5 bases and the J segment 1 base; nucleotides outside the gene matches: 5. The CDR3 runs 16 residues. CDR1 is MRHNA, CDR2 SNTAGT, per germline. The CDR3 nucleotides read TGTGCCAGCAGTAGGACAGGATCTTCTGGGGCCAACGTCCTGACTTTC. This codes for CASSRTGSSGANVLTF.

This sequence joins TRBV2 and TRBJ2-7; 7 positions match TRBD1. V shed 7 bases and J 3 bases; nucleotides not matched to a gene: 6. CDR1 is SNHLY, CDR2 FYNNEI, per germline. CDR3 length equals 13 residues. Written as DNA, the CDR3 is TGTGCCAGCAACTTGGACAGGCTCTACGAGCAGTACTTC. This translates into CASNLDRLYEQYF.

This clonotype has a handful of counts. The chain carries TRBV3-1 and TRBJ2-3; 8 bases are shared with TRBD1. With V trimmed by 5 bases and J by 3 bases, 4 bases remained unmatched. Germline V CDR1 and CDR2: LGHDT, YNNKEL (reference sequence). The CDR3 is 14 residues long. CDR3 DNA sequence: TGTGCCAGCAGCAACTGGGACAGGACAGATACGCAGTATTTT. Amino acids: CASSNWDRTDTQYF.

Only a few counts were recorded for this clonotype. This chain joins TRBV19 and TRBJ2-2; 7 bases map to TRBD1. CDR1 and CDR2 from the germline V gene are LNHDA and SQIVND (reference sequence). J was trimmed by 5 bases and V by 6 bases; bases with no gene match: 12. This CDR3 is built from 16 residues. The CDR3 is CASSLQGLTGTGELFF. CDR3 sequence (DNA): TGTGCCAGTAGCCTACAGGGGCTGACGGGGACCGGGGAGCTGTTTTTT.

This clonotype was detected a few times. The V and J genes are TRBV5-1 and TRBJ2-3; the match to TRBD2 covers 15 bases. J lost 3 bases, V lost 0 bases, and 11 bases had no gene match. The CDR3 spans 20 residues. Germline V gene lookup returns CDR1 SGHRS and CDR2 YFSETQ. Here the CDR3 reads CASSLGLEGLAGGLTDTQYF. The CDR3 DNA sequence: TGCGCCAGCAGCTTGGGCCTTGAGGGACTAGCGGGGGGCCTGACAGATACGCAGTATTTT.

This rearrangement joins TRBV2 to TRBJ2-3; 9 nucleotides align to TRBD2. Per the germline V gene, CDR1 is SNHLY and CDR2 is FYNNEI. There are 15 residues in the CDR3. With V trimmed by 6 bases and J by 1 base, 5 bases remained unmatched. The CDR3 bases are TGTGCCAGCAGGCGAACTAGCGGGCGCACAGATACGCAGTATTTT. It yields the protein CASRRTSGRTDTQYF.

This clonotype occurred a few times. V usage is TRBV30 and J usage is TRBJ1-1; 7 bases line up with TRBD1. The CDR3 spans 15 residues. V lost 7 bases, J lost 5 bases, and 16 bases stayed unmatched. Germline lookup yields CDR1 GTSNPN and CDR2 SVGIG (reference sequence). The CDR3: CASRGSLWSGTEAFF. For the CDR3, the DNA is TGTGCCTCCAGGGGGAGTCTTTGGTCGGGTACTGAAGCTTTCTTT. Full variable domain (missing parts from reference TRBV30 and TRBJ1-1): SQTIHQWPATLVQPVGSPLSLECTVEGTSNPNLYWYRQAAGRGLQLLFYSVGIGQISSEVPQNLSASRPQDRQFILSSKKLLLSDSGFYLCASRGSLWSGTEAFFGQGTRLTVV.

This clonotype was detected once. The gene calls are TRBV19 and TRBJ1-4; 8 positions match TRBD1. Per the germline V gene, CDR1 is LNHDA and CDR2 is SQIVND (reference sequence). The CDR3 loop spans 15 amino acids. V lost 2 bases and J lost 4; bases outside the gene matches: 3. This CDR3 reads CASSIQGAINEKLFF. CDR3 in DNA: TGTGCCAGTAGTATACAGGGGGCGATTAATGAAAAACTGTTTTTT.

Within the sample, this clonotype is medium-sized. CDR3 protein: CATSDLLAPGPNQPQHF. Written as DNA, the CDR3 is TGTGCCACCAGTGATTTGCTCGCCCCCGGGCCTAATCAGCCCCAGCATTTT. The chain recombines TRBV24-1 with TRBJ1-5; no reliable D call. V was shortened by 0 bases and J by 4 bases, with 15 bases between the two germline ends. The germline gives CDR1 KGHDR, CDR2 SFDVKD. This CDR3 has 17 amino acids.

About this clonotype itself: Given a much more abundant clone one base away, this may be a read error. The V call is TRBV28, the J call TRBJ1-6; D is undetermined. V shed 7 bases and J shed 7 bases, with 11 bases lying between them. Germline CDR1 and CDR2: MDHEN and SYDVKM. This CDR3 has 13 amino acids. CDR3 DNA sequence: TGTGCCAGCACATTGCACAGAAATTCACCCCTCCACTTT. Protein sequence: CASTLHRNSPLHF.

This clonotype has a count of ten or more. The chain recombines TRBV2 with TRBJ2-3; D remains ambiguous. The CDR3 sequence is 12 residues long. Germline lookup yields CDR1 SNHLY and CDR2 FYNNEI. V lost 5 bases to trimming and J lost 5 bases, with 8 bases between them. The CDR3: CASSPILDTQYF. As DNA, the CDR3 is TGTGCCAGCAGTCCCATATTAGATACGCAGTATTTT. Looking up the rest from reference TRBV2 and TRBJ2-3 gives the full variable domain: EPEVTQTPSHQVTQMGQEVILRCVPISNHLYFYWYRQILGQKVEFLVSFYNNEISEKSEIFDDQFSVERPDGSNFTLKIRSTKLEDSAMYFCASSPILDTQYFGPGTRLTVL.

This clonotype was seen a handful of times. The chain has TRBV10-3 and TRBJ2-1; D call uncertain. V lost 5 bases and J 6 bases, leaving 8 bases between the germline ends. The CDR3 is made up of 12 amino acids. CDR1 is ENHRY, CDR2 SYGVKD, per germline. CDR3 protein: CAISFGSNEQFF. As DNA, the CDR3 is TGTGCCATCAGTTTTGGCAGCAATGAGCAGTTCTTC.

The table lists this clonotype with a few counts. J is TRBJ2-1 and V is TRBV7-2, with D unresolved. The CDR3 contains 14 residues. Germline V gene sequence: CDR1 SGHTA, CDR2 FQGNSA. V lost 5 bases and J 8 bases, leaving 16 bases between the germline ends. The CDR3 spells CASSPPNTVDEQFF. The CDR3 nucleotides are TGTGCCAGCAGCCCCCCCAACACCGTCGATGAGCAGTTCTTC.

This chain connects TRBV28 to TRBJ1-2, with D tentatively TRBD1 (5 bases). Trimming took off 8 bases at V and 4 bases at J, with 17 bases between the two ends. The CDR3 extends over 14 amino acids. Germline assignment: CDR1 MDHEN and CDR2 SYDVKM. The CDR3 DNA follows: TGTGCCAGCCAGACCCAGGGTCGGGGCTATGGCTACACCTTC. It specifies CASQTQGRGYGYTF.

This clonotype was seen only once. The chain is built from TRBV5-1 and TRBJ2-2; D gene unclear. There are 14 residues in the CDR3. Germline V gene lookup returns CDR1 SGHRS and CDR2 YFSETQ. Trimming stripped 8 bases from V and 1 base from J, with 12 bases between. DNA of the CDR3: TGCGCCAGTAAACAGCCCGGGAACACCGGGGAGCTGTTTTTT. Protein product: CASKQPGNTGELFF.